The present T cell receptor beta chain was sequenced within a study of shared clonotypes between healthy human individuals. Produced via immunoSEQ multiplex PCR; TCRdb's table is partial and in-frame only. The table shows hundreds of thousands of clones, with almost 95% occurring only once. CDR1 is MGHDK, CDR2 SYGVNS, per germline. The CDR3 runs 15 residues. With 4 bases clipped from V and 2 bases from J, the junction kept 7 bases outside the gene matches. General study findings and limits: Non-shared clonotypes had lower generation probabilities than those shared by all four donors.

Notes on this clone: Its antigen is unknown.

As defined, naive CD8 cells were CD45RO-negative and positively selected for CCR7, with terminally differentiated effector memory CD45RA+ cells excluded. Input material: naive CD8+ T cells sorted from blood. The chain has TRBV25-1 and TRBJ2-5, with 7 bases matching TRBD2. The TCR originated in a man younger than 40 in good health. CDR3 residues: CASSAAGRMQETQYF. CDR3 nucleotides: TGTGCCAGCAGTGCAGCCGGGAGGATGCAAGAGACCCAGTACTTC.